The 18 T cell receptor beta chains in this list originate from one sample, sequenced in a study of cytomegalovirus exposure and HLA in healthy donors. PCR amplification relied on 60 Vbeta primers (plus 13 Jbeta primers). TCRdb keeps only in-frame clones here, not all; method: immunoSEQ multiplex PCR. Of 150,000 to 200,000 clones in the sample, over 60% are singletons; the top ten hold around 6%. The material sequenced was PBMCs. Source of these receptors: a man in his forties in good health and CMV-seronegative.

The chain uses TRBV12-5 and TRBJ2-7; 7 bases fit TRBD1. The CDR3 covers 14 residues. V shed 5 bases and J 4 bases; nucleotides not matched to a gene: 8. The V gene's germline CDR1 is LGHNT and CDR2 FRNRAP. The CDR3 sequence is CASGPQQGSYEQYF. The CDR3 DNA sequence: TGTGCTAGTGGTCCCCAACAGGGGTCGTACGAGCAGTACTTC.

The V call is TRBV19, the J call TRBJ2-4; 9 bases line up with TRBD1. With V trimmed by 1 base and J by 4 bases, 5 bases remained unmatched. Per the germline V gene, CDR1 is LNHDA and CDR2 is SQIVND (reference sequence). CDR3 length: 16 amino acids. The chain's CDR3 is CASSIGGTGSKNIQYF. The CDR3 region has the DNA TGTGCCAGTAGTATAGGGGGGACAGGGTCAAAAAACATTCAGTACTTC.

This clone was seen once. At one end the junction does not follow the germline gene, possibly because of a read error. The rearrangement links TRBV30 to TRBJ2-7, with TRBD2 matching over 7 bases. Germline V gene data show CDR1 as GTSNPN and CDR2 as SVGIG (reference sequence). The CDR3 loop spans 12 amino acids. CDR3 sequence reads: CAWSTSVYGQYF. The CDR3, as DNA: TGTGCCTGGAGCACTAGCGTTTACGGGCAGTACTTC.

This clone was observed a handful of times. V is TRBV27 and J is TRBJ1-2; 8 nucleotides agree with TRBD1. V trimming: 8 bases; J trimming: 3 bases; junction bases outside the gene matches: 5. The CDR3 extends over 13 amino acids. Per germline, CDR1 MNHEY and CDR2 SMNVEV (reference sequence). For the CDR3, the DNA is TGTGCCAGCCGAGAACAGGGGGACTATGGCTACACCTTC. Protein: CASREQGDYGYTF.

V gene TRBV7-2 combines with J gene TRBJ1-5; no firm D call. The V gene lost 5 bases and the J gene lost 1 base, with 3 bases spanning the gap. The CDR3 totals 12 residues. From germline, CDR1 is SGHTA and CDR2 FQGNSA. CDR3 loop: CASSISNQPQHF. CDR3 in DNA: TGTGCCAGCAGCATAAGCAATCAGCCCCAGCATTTT.

The genes are TRBV10-1 and TRBJ1-1; D is undetermined. The length of the CDR3 is 13 residues. V gave up 0 bases and J gave up 6 bases, with 8 bases separating them. Looked up from germline, CDR1 is WNHNN and CDR2 is SYGVQD (reference sequence). CDR3 protein: CASSESREAEAFF. The CDR3 region has the DNA TGCGCCAGCAGTGAGTCACGGGAGGCTGAAGCTTTCTTT.

This chain uses TRBV4-3 with TRBJ1-5; maybe TRBD1 (6 bases). Trimming removed 0 bases at V and 7 bases at J, with 13 bases between. The CDR3 is made up of 15 amino acids. CDR1 and CDR2 (germline): LGHNA, YSLEER. CDR3 DNA: TGCGCCAGCAGCCAAGAAGGCAGGGGAGGGCAGCCCCAGCATTTT. This encodes CASSQEGRGGQPQHF.

This chain joins TRBV7-6 and TRBJ2-2; the D gene is possibly TRBD2 (5 bases). The CDR3 sequence is 14 residues long. The V end lost 4 bases, the J end lost 7 bases, and 13 bases lay between the germline ends. Germline assignment: CDR1 SGHVS and CDR2 FNYEAQ. CDR3 sequence reads: CASSWTGSGGELFF. DNA for the CDR3: TGTGCCAGCAGCTGGACTGGGTCGGGCGGGGAGCTGTTTTTT.

The CDR3 DNA sequence: TGTGCCAGCTCACCAGGGACTAGCGGGGGGAGCTCCTACAATGAGCAGTTCTTC. Protein: CASSPGTSGGSSYNEQFF. This chain joins TRBV18 and TRBJ2-1; TRBD2 matches 15 bases. The CDR3 has 18 amino acids. The germline CDR1 and CDR2 sequences are KGHSH and LQKENI. V lost 2 bases to trimming and J lost 0 bases; unmatched junction nucleotides: 2.

V is TRBV5-5 and J is TRBJ1-5, with 10 bases aligning to TRBD1. Trimming at V came to 5 bases and at J to 6 bases, leaving 8 bases not matched to a gene. Germline assignment: CDR1 SGHKS and CDR2 YYEKEE (reference sequence). The CDR3 covers 15 residues. For the CDR3, the DNA is TGTGCCAGCAGAGTGGGGACAGGGGCGGGTCAGCCCCAGCATTTT. Translation gives CASRVGTGAGQPQHF.

Here the CDR3 reads CASRSGESGWNEQFF. CDR3 nucleotides: TGTGCCAGTAGGTCGGGGGAGAGTGGGTGGAATGAGCAGTTCTTC. J is TRBJ2-1 and V is TRBV19; possibly TRBD2 for D (6 bases). CDR1 and CDR2 (germline): LNHDA, SQIVND (reference sequence). Between the trimmed V and J ends, which lost 6 bases and 7 bases, there was a span of 19 bases. This CDR3 has 15 residues.

The chain recombines TRBV7-6 with TRBJ1-6, with a tentative D call TRBD1 (6 bases). Germline V gene sequence: CDR1 SGHVS, CDR2 FNYEAQ. V lost 5 bases, J lost 0 bases, and 17 bases lay in between. The CDR3 loop spans 18 amino acids. The CDR3, as DNA: TGTGCCAGCAGCATGGACAGTCCTTCGAGCTCCTATAATTCACCCCTCCACTTT. As protein: CASSMDSPSSSYNSPLHF.

This clone was observed a few times. V is TRBV9 and J is TRBJ1-4; a possible D gene is TRBD1 (6 bases). V was clipped by 0 bases and J by 5 bases, with 14 bases between them. Germline V CDR1 and CDR2: SGDLS, YYNGEE. CDR3 size: 16 residues. The CDR3 loop is CASSVARGLRNEKLFF. The CDR3 coding sequence is TGTGCCAGCAGCGTAGCAAGGGGGTTGAGGAATGAAAAACTGTTTTTT.

The V call is TRBV10-3, the J call TRBJ2-7, with unresolved D. The CDR3 is 9 amino acids. The germline V and J ends were trimmed by 11 bases and 7 bases, with 9 bases remaining between them. Germline V gives CDR1 ENHRY, CDR2 SYGVKD. The CDR3 DNA reads TGTGCCGTTCAGGTAGAGCAGTACTTC. It codes for CAVQVEQYF.

The chain has TRBV5-5 and TRBJ2-1; 15 bases align to TRBD2. V was pared by 4 bases and J by 9 bases, with 8 bases of the junction left unmatched. The germline CDR1 and CDR2 sequences are SGHKS and YYEKEE (reference sequence). This CDR3 region has 16 residues. CDR3 in DNA: TGTGCCAGCAGCGCTCACGGACTAGCGGGAGGGACTGAGCAGTTCTTC. This gives the protein CASSAHGLAGGTEQFF.

V gene TRBV5-6 combines with J gene TRBJ2-1; possibly TRBD2 for D (7 bases). Germline values: CDR1 SGHDT, CDR2 YYEEEE. The CDR3 has 14 residues. The V gene lost 3 bases and the J gene lost 6 bases, with 13 bases spanning the gap. CDR3 region: CASSSGGIFNEQFF. DNA of the CDR3: TGTGCCAGCAGCTCGGGGGGCATCTTCAATGAGCAGTTCTTC.

The rearrangement uses TRBV7-2 and TRBJ2-5, with D tentatively TRBD2 (7 bases). The CDR3 extends over 15 amino acids. Germline V gives CDR1 SGHTA, CDR2 FQGNSA. V gave up 5 bases and J gave up 4 bases, with 17 bases separating them. Here the CDR3 reads CASSAGGGVRETQYF. The DNA for the CDR3 is TGTGCCAGCAGCGCCGGAGGGGGGGTTAGAGAGACCCAGTACTTC.

This clone was seen just once. This chain joins TRBV2 and TRBJ1-1; 10 nucleotides align to TRBD1. This CDR3 contains 15 residues. Germline loops: CDR1 SNHLY, CDR2 FYNNEI. V shed 5 bases and J 5 bases; nucleotides not matched to a gene: 8. DNA of the CDR3: TGTGCCAGCAGTCCCGTGACAGGGGGCTCGACTGAAGCTTTCTTT. It is translated as CASSPVTGGSTEAFF.